What follows describes a single TCR beta chain. Germline loops: CDR1 SGHRS, CDR2 YFSETQ. The CDR3 spans 13 residues. The V gene end was trimmed by 3 bases and the J gene end by 7 bases; junction bases not matched to a gene: 2. This sample was included in a study of control samples from healthy donors and cancer patients. Sequenced by immunoSEQ multiplex PCR; TCRdb stores in-frame clones only, minus some. Of approximately 100,000 clones in the sample, 90% were seen once. This TCR was recovered from a woman under 30 in good health. This rearrangement joins TRBV5-1 to TRBJ2-1; 9 positions match TRBD1. Sequenced input: blood. The CDR3 protein is CASSSGTGNEQFF. The CDR3 region has the DNA TGCGCCAGCAGCTCCGGGACAGGGAATGAGCAGTTCTTC.